A single sample gave rise to the 20 T cell receptor beta chains below, sequenced in a study of siplizumab effects on memory and regulatory T cells. Clones were read by immunoSEQ multiplex PCR, and TCRdb kept only the in-frame ones, dropping some. Among approximately 15,000 clones, around 40% were seen once, and the ten largest hold about 7.8%. The mixed lymphocyte reaction cells were grown together in coculture at 37°C for roughly 6 days. No cognate antigen is known for these TCRs. The source material was CFSE-low (dividing) CD4+ T cells sorted from an allogeneic mixed lymphocyte reaction. These TCRs come from a human donor in good health; the cells came from an allogeneic mixed lymphocyte reaction. Some clones in this sample may be carry-over from other donors' samples.

This clone was recorded a few times. The chain employs TRBV5-1 and TRBJ2-3; tentative D call: TRBD2 (6 bases). Per the germline V gene, CDR1 is SGHRS and CDR2 is YFSETQ. CDR3 length: 14 amino acids. The V and J ends lost 4 bases and 5 bases respectively, with 14 bases between them. CDR3 amino acids: CASSPIAEKDTQYF. The DNA for the CDR3 is TGCGCCAGCAGCCCGATAGCGGAGAAAGATACGCAGTATTTT.

This clone was observed a few times. CDR3 protein: CASSVDYGAYEQYF. CDR3 DNA: TGTGCCAGCAGCGTAGACTACGGGGCCTACGAGCAGTACTTC. This chain connects TRBV9 to TRBJ2-7; TRBD2 is a possible D gene (5 bases). The germline CDR1 and CDR2 sequences are SGDLS and YYNGEE. Trimming took off 0 bases at V and 2 bases at J, with 9 bases between the two ends. The CDR3 extends over 14 amino acids. Together with reference TRBV9 and TRBJ2-7, the CDR3 gives the full variable domain: DSGVTQTPKHLITATGQRVTLRCSPRSGDLSVYWYQQSLDQGLQFLIQYYNGEERAKGNILERFSAQQFPDLHSELNLSSLELGDSALYFCASSVDYGAYEQYFGPGTRLTVT.

This chain connects TRBV18 to TRBJ2-1; 9 bases fit TRBD1. CDR1 and CDR2 (germline): KGHSH, LQKENI. V shed 2 bases, J shed 5 bases, and the junction held 4 bases outside the gene matches. This CDR3 is 15 amino acids long. Here the CDR3 DNA reads TGTGCCAGCTCACCAGGGGACAGGGTCCACAATGAGCAGTTCTTC. Translation gives CASSPGDRVHNEQFF.

The chain carries TRBV19 and TRBJ1-3, with 7 bases fitting TRBD1. Germline V CDR1 and CDR2: LNHDA, SQIVND (reference sequence). The V and J ends lost 0 bases and 1 base, in that order; junction bases with no gene match: 9. This CDR3 region has 18 residues. CDR3 in DNA: TGTGCCAGTAGTATAGATTGGACAGGTCCCCGATCTGGAAACACCATATATTTT. The encoded protein is CASSIDWTGPRSGNTIYF.

The chain joins TRBV5-1 to TRBJ2-3; the match to TRBD2 covers 12 bases. The CDR3 is 15 amino acids. V shed 1 base and J 6 bases; nucleotides not matched to a gene: 3. The germline gives CDR1 SGHRS, CDR2 YFSETQ. For the CDR3, the DNA is TGCGCCAGCAGCTTGAATGGACTAGCGGGGGATACGCAGTATTTT. It specifies CASSLNGLAGDTQYF. Looking up the rest from reference TRBV5-1 and TRBJ2-3 gives the full variable domain: KAGVTQTPRYLIKTRGQQVTLSCSPISGHRSVSWYQQTPGQGLQFLFEYFSETQRNKGNFPGRFSGRQFSNSRSEMNVSTLELGDSALYLCASSLNGLAGDTQYFGPGTRLTVL.

This clone was seen more than once but under ten times. V is TRBV19 and J is TRBJ1-3; D is unresolved. This CDR3 spans 16 amino acids. Trimming cost V 6 bases and J 0 bases, with 15 bases left between them. CDR1 and CDR2 (germline): LNHDA, SQIVND (reference sequence). The CDR3 nucleotides read TGTGCCAGTAGGGCCGAGTGGGGTTACTCTGGAAACACCATATATTTT. It encodes CASRAEWGYSGNTIYF.

CDR3 nucleotide sequence: TGTGCCAGCAGCAAAGAAAGAAGGGTTGGCGACACTGAAGCTTTCTTT. Its translation is CASSKERRVGDTEAFF. This chain links TRBV21-1 with TRBJ1-1. TRBV21-1 has pseudogene status. The CDR3 sequence is 16 residues long.

This clone was seen once. At one end, the junction sequence differs from germline, possibly due to a read error. The rearrangement links TRBV2 to TRBJ2-7; TRBD1 matches 10 bases. The V gene's germline CDR1 is SNHLY and CDR2 FYNNEI. The CDR3 runs 14 residues. CDR3 in amino acids: CASSRDRGPYGQYF. The DNA for the CDR3 is TGTGCCAGCAGCCGGGACAGGGGTCCTTACGGGCAGTACTTC.

V is TRBV18 and J is TRBJ2-1; D unresolved. This CDR3 has 16 amino acids. Germline CDR1 and CDR2: KGHSH and LQKENI. Trimming left V 2 bases short and J 1 base short, with 12 bases between. Here the CDR3 DNA reads TGTGCCAGCTCACCATTTGGGGTAGGATCCTACAATGAGCAGTTCTTC. This codes for CASSPFGVGSYNEQFF.

The table lists this clone with a few counts. This chain joins TRBV14 and TRBJ1-2; D might be TRBD1 (6 bases). The CDR3 loop spans 14 amino acids. Germline CDR1 is SGHDN and CDR2 is FVKESK. Trimming took 0 bases from V and 8 from J, leaving 13 bases between them. The CDR3 region is CASSQDWGAGGYTF. In DNA, the CDR3 is TGTGCCAGCAGCCAAGATTGGGGGGCAGGAGGCTACACCTTC.

The chain uses TRBV18 and TRBJ2-1; possible D gene TRBD2, 6 bases. Germline CDR1 is KGHSH and CDR2 is LQKENI. This CDR3 contains 19 residues. V lost 3 bases and J lost 5, with 26 bases in between. The CDR3 spells CASSPEPTPPGTVNNEQFF. CDR3 bases: TGTGCCAGCTCACCCGAACCAACTCCTCCCGGGACTGTTAACAATGAGCAGTTCTTC.

This clone appeared a few times. V gene TRBV6-5 combines with J gene TRBJ1-2; D perhaps matches TRBD1 (5 bases). Trimming took 4 bases from V and 6 from J, leaving 15 bases between them. CDR3 size: 14 residues. The germline gives CDR1 MNHEY, CDR2 SVGAGI. This chain's CDR3 is CASSSNEGSDGYTF. CDR3 bases: TGTGCCAGCAGTTCCAACGAGGGGAGCGATGGCTACACCTTC.

V is TRBV10-3 and J is TRBJ2-7; D perhaps matches TRBD1 (5 bases). The V end lost 0 bases, the J end lost 3 bases, and 15 bases lay between the germline ends. Germline CDR1 ENHRY, CDR2 SYGVKD. The CDR3 is 16 amino acids. As DNA, the CDR3 is TGTGCCATCAGTGAGTCCGCAGGGAAAACCAACTACGAGCAGTACTTC. It specifies CAISESAGKTNYEQYF.

This sequence joins TRBV6-5 and TRBJ2-7, with 8 nucleotides matching TRBD2. V gave up 4 bases and J gave up 0 bases; unmatched junction bases: 2. Germline assignment: CDR1 MNHEY and CDR2 SVGAGI. There are 14 residues in the CDR3. For the CDR3, the DNA is TGTGCCAGCAGTTTGGGGACTAGCTCCTACGAGCAGTACTTC. Residues: CASSLGTSSYEQYF.

The gene calls are TRBV5-1 and TRBJ2-5; 9 nucleotides match TRBD2. The V and J ends lost 0 bases and 9 bases, in that order; junction bases with no gene match: 15. Per the germline V gene, CDR1 is SGHRS and CDR2 is YFSETQ. The CDR3 has 17 amino acids. The CDR3 sequence: CASSLDVAGAPWAAQYF. The CDR3 region has the DNA TGCGCCAGCAGCTTGGATGTAGCGGGAGCCCCCTGGGCGGCCCAGTACTTC.

The CDR3 protein is CASSPWAIITDTQYF. As DNA, the CDR3 is TGTGCCAGCAGCCCATGGGCGATCATCACAGATACGCAGTATTTT. The rearrangement links TRBV9 to TRBJ2-3, with no clear D. Between the trimmed V and J ends, which lost 4 bases and 2 bases, there was a span of 14 bases. Germline CDR1 SGDLS, CDR2 YYNGEE. This CDR3 is 15 amino acids long. Full variable domain (outside the CDR3, taken from reference TRBV9 and TRBJ2-3): DSGVTQTPKHLITATGQRVTLRCSPRSGDLSVYWYQQSLDQGLQFLIQYYNGEERAKGNILERFSAQQFPDLHSELNLSSLELGDSALYFCASSPWAIITDTQYFGPGTRLTVL.

The chain uses TRBV7-8 and TRBJ2-3, with 7 bases fitting TRBD2. J was trimmed by 2 bases and V by 5 bases; bases with no gene match: 4. Per the germline V gene, CDR1 is SGHVS and CDR2 is FQNEAQ. The CDR3 runs 14 residues. The CDR3, as DNA: TGTGCCAGCAGCCGCGGGGGTATCACAGATACGCAGTATTTT. It specifies CASSRGGITDTQYF.

The chain carries TRBV13 and TRBJ2-2, with D possibly being TRBD1 (6 bases). Between the trimmed V and J ends, which lost 5 bases and 1 base, there was a span of 14 bases. Germline CDR1 and CDR2: PRHDT and FYEKMQ (reference sequence). The CDR3 has 16 amino acids. The CDR3 coding sequence is TGTGCCAGCAGCGAGGGGGTCTTAAGGAACACCGGGGAGCTGTTTTTT. Translation gives CASSEGVLRNTGELFF. Filled out from reference TRBV13 and TRBJ2-2, the complete variable domain reads AAGVIQSPRHLIKEKRETATLKCYPIPRHDTVYWYQQGPGQDPQFLISFYEKMQSDKGSIPDRFSAQQFSDYHSELNMSSLELGDSALYFCASSEGVLRNTGELFFGEGSRLTVL.

V is TRBV18 and J is TRBJ1-2; D might be TRBD1 (6 bases). This CDR3 is 14 amino acids long. The V end was cut by 3 bases, the J end by 13 bases, with 21 bases between. Germline V CDR1 and CDR2: KGHSH, LQKENI. DNA for the CDR3: TGTGCCAGCTCACCGGAGTTGGCAGGGGTCCTAGCCACCTTC. Amino acid sequence: CASSPELAGVLATF.

This clone was observed a few times. This chain links TRBV18 with TRBJ2-5; 10 bases are a match to TRBD2. Germline V gives CDR1 KGHSH, CDR2 LQKENI. Trimming removed 3 bases from V and 5 bases from J; junction bases left unmatched: 6. CDR3 size: 15 residues. The CDR3 DNA reads TGTGCCAGCTCACCGGCTAGCGGGAGTGTTGAGACCCAGTACTTC. This gives the protein CASSPASGSVETQYF. Complete variable domain (other parts from reference TRBV18 and TRBJ2-5): NAGVMQNPRHLVRRRGQEARLRCSPMKGHSHVYWYRQLPEEGLKFMVYLQKENIIDESGMPKERFSAEFPKEGPSILRIQQVVRGDSAAYFCASSPASGSVETQYFGPGTRLLVL.